This is a list of T cell receptor beta chains from one sample in a study of a mutant IDH1 vaccine in newly diagnosed glioma. Their antigen targets remain unknown. TCRdb's copy holds only in-frame clones and misses some; the assay was immunoSEQ multiplex PCR. The data show roughly 52,000 clones, approximately 80% seen once. This specimen was PBMCs, taken from a glioma patient whose treatment included an IDH1 peptide vaccine. All receptors derive from a woman in her late teens or twenties with glioma. Both conserved end residues are part of each CDR3. Each record gives: J gene, clone size, D gene, V gene, CDR3 DNA, CDR3 protein. The D gene is left open where the match is weak. Rows may omit the clone size; those that give it use once, few, many or a size class.

J gene: TRBJ1-2; clone size: -; D gene: -; V gene: TRBV19; CDR3 DNA: TGTGCCAGTAGTATACCGGCCAGGGGCGGCTACACCTTC; CDR3 protein: CASSIPARGGYTF
J gene: TRBJ2-1; clone size: -; D gene: -; V gene: TRBV7-6; CDR3 DNA: TGTGCCAGCAGCTCAGAAAATGAGCAGTTCTTC; CDR3 protein: CASSSENEQFF
J gene: TRBJ1-5; clone size: -; D gene: -; V gene: TRBV12-2; CDR3 DNA: TGTGCAAGTCGGCGTTGGTCCGGTTGGGGGACAGGGTTGAATCAGCCCCAGCATTTT; CDR3 protein: CASRRWSGWGTGLNQPQHF
J gene: TRBJ2-5; clone size: once; D gene: TRBD1; V gene: TRBV6-6; CDR3 DNA: TGTGCCAGCACCTTACAGGGGTGGGCCCAGTACTTC; CDR3 protein: CASTLQGWAQYF
J gene: TRBJ1-1; clone size: -; D gene: -; V gene: TRBV7-2; CDR3 DNA: TGTGCCAGCAGCCCCCTGGTCAGGGCGGTGAACACTGAAGCTTTCTTT; CDR3 protein: CASSPLVRAVNTEAFF
J gene: TRBJ2-4; clone size: once; D gene: TRBD1; V gene: TRBV2; CDR3 DNA: TGTGCCAGCAGTGGGACAGGGCCTATAGCCAAAAACATTCAGTACTTC; CDR3 protein: CASSGTGPIAKNIQYF
J gene: TRBJ1-5; clone size: -; D gene: -; V gene: TRBV7-9; CDR3 DNA: TGTGCCAGCAGCCTGGGGGAGGGAAATCAGCCCCAGCATTTT; CDR3 protein: CASSLGEGNQPQHF
J gene: TRBJ2-7; clone size: -; D gene: -; V gene: TRBV7-2; CDR3 DNA: TGTGCCAGCAGCCTTTCTAGAGAGCAGTACTTC; CDR3 protein: CASSLSREQYF
J gene: TRBJ1-5; clone size: -; D gene: TRBD1; V gene: TRBV6-5; CDR3 DNA: TGTGCCAGCAGTTATGGGACAGGGATTCAGCCCCAGCATTTT; CDR3 protein: CASSYGTGIQPQHF
J gene: TRBJ2-7; clone size: -; D gene: -; V gene: TRBV5-4; CDR3 DNA: TGTGCCAGCAGGCCTCGGGGGGCTAATTACGAGCAGTACTTC; CDR3 protein: CASRPRGANYEQYF
J gene: TRBJ1-2; clone size: -; D gene: -; V gene: TRBV7-3; CDR3 DNA: TGTGCCAGCAGCTTATCCCCAGGAATACCTAACTATGGCTACACCTTC; CDR3 protein: CASSLSPGIPNYGYTF
J gene: TRBJ1-2; clone size: -; D gene: -; V gene: TRBV4-2; CDR3 DNA: TGTGCCAGCAGCCCAACTACTGCCGCAGGGAGCTATGGCTACACCTTC; CDR3 protein: CASSPTTAAGSYGYTF
J gene: TRBJ2-6; clone size: -; D gene: -; V gene: TRBV5-1; CDR3 DNA: TGCGCCAGCAGCTTGAACCAGGGGAAGAAAGATGGGGCCAACGTCCTGACTTTC; CDR3 protein: CASSLNQGKKDGANVLTF
J gene: TRBJ2-7; clone size: -; D gene: TRBD1; V gene: TRBV13; CDR3 DNA: TGTGCCAGCAGCGCGACGACAGGGTACCACGAGCAGTACTTC; CDR3 protein: CASSATTGYHEQYF
J gene: TRBJ1-1; clone size: few; D gene: -; V gene: TRBV30; CDR3 DNA: TGTGCCTGGAGTGTATCCCCACTGGCAGGTGAAGCTTTCTTT; CDR3 protein: CAWSVSPLAGEAFF
J gene: TRBJ1-2; clone size: -; D gene: -; V gene: TRBV19; CDR3 DNA: TGTGCCAGTAGTTTACTAACAGGGACCTATGGCTACACCTTC; CDR3 protein: CASSLLTGTYGYTF
J gene: TRBJ2-2; clone size: -; D gene: -; V gene: TRBV11-1; CDR3 DNA: TGTGCCAGCAGCTTTCGGACAGGCCGGGAGCGGGAGCTGTTTTTT; CDR3 protein: CASSFRTGRERELFF
J gene: TRBJ2-3; clone size: -; D gene: -; V gene: TRBV4-1; CDR3 DNA: TGCGCCAGCAGCCAAGTTACAGATACGCAGTATTTT; CDR3 protein: CASSQVTDTQYF
J gene: TRBJ1-1; clone size: few; D gene: -; V gene: TRBV19; CDR3 DNA: TGTGCCAGTACCCTAGGGGGTTCTGAAGCTTTCTTT; CDR3 protein: CASTLGGSEAFF
J gene: TRBJ2-7; clone size: -; D gene: -; V gene: TRBV27; CDR3 DNA: TGTGCCAGCAGTTTATCCCTCTCCTACGAGCAGTACTTC; CDR3 protein: CASSLSLSYEQYF
J gene: TRBJ2-7; clone size: -; D gene: -; V gene: TRBV18; CDR3 DNA: TGTGCCAGCTCTCAGGTCGGGGCAGGCGGAGAGCAGTACTTC; CDR3 protein: CASSQVGAGGEQYF
J gene: TRBJ2-3; clone size: -; D gene: TRBD2; V gene: TRBV6-5; CDR3 DNA: TGTGCCGTTGGGAGGGGCCGCACAGATACGCAGTATTTT; CDR3 protein: CAVGRGRTDTQYF
J gene: TRBJ1-2; clone size: -; D gene: TRBD1; V gene: TRBV5-4; CDR3 DNA: TGTGCCAGCAGCTTGGACGGAGTGGGACAGGGAGAGGGCTACACCTTC; CDR3 protein: CASSLDGVGQGEGYTF
J gene: TRBJ1-6; clone size: once; D gene: -; V gene: TRBV5-1; CDR3 DNA: TGCGCCAGCAGCTTGGGGAATTCACCCCTCCACTTT; CDR3 protein: CASSLGNSPLHF
J gene: TRBJ2-5; clone size: -; D gene: TRBD2; V gene: TRBV6-6; CDR3 DNA: TGTGCCAGCAGTCCAGGACGGGGGGTTCAAGAGACCCAGTACTTC; CDR3 protein: CASSPGRGVQETQYF
J gene: TRBJ1-4; clone size: -; D gene: -; V gene: TRBV29-1; CDR3 DNA: TGCAGCGTTGAAGGGGCTAATGAAAAACTGTTTTTT; CDR3 protein: CSVEGANEKLFF
J gene: TRBJ2-1; clone size: -; D gene: TRBD2; V gene: TRBV5-6; CDR3 DNA: TGTGCCAGCAGCAAACCTTCAGCGGGAGAGTACAATGAGCAGTTCTTC; CDR3 protein: CASSKPSAGEYNEQFF
J gene: TRBJ2-7; clone size: -; D gene: TRBD2; V gene: TRBV7-9; CDR3 DNA: TGTGCCAGCAGCTTAGCATCGGGAGGCGGGAGGGCCCTCGAGCAGTACTTC; CDR3 protein: CASSLASGGGRALEQYF
J gene: TRBJ2-2; clone size: -; D gene: -; V gene: TRBV7-2; CDR3 DNA: TGTGCCAGCAGCCCGCGCCAGGGAGGCACCGGGGAGCTGTTTTTT; CDR3 protein: CASSPRQGGTGELFF
J gene: TRBJ1-6; clone size: -; D gene: -; V gene: TRBV4-1; CDR3 DNA: TGCGCCAGCAGCCTTACGGGCAGGGTGGAGTCACCCCTCCACTTT; CDR3 protein: CASSLTGRVESPLHF
J gene: TRBJ1-1; clone size: -; D gene: TRBD1; V gene: TRBV5-1; CDR3 DNA: TGCGCCAGCAGCCTAACTCCGGGACAGGGGACTGAAGCTTTCTTT; CDR3 protein: CASSLTPGQGTEAFF
J gene: TRBJ1-2; clone size: -; D gene: -; V gene: TRBV7-8; CDR3 DNA: TGTGCCAGCAGCGCAGGGTCCGCCGCTTATGGCTACACCTTC; CDR3 protein: CASSAGSAAYGYTF
J gene: TRBJ2-7; clone size: -; D gene: -; V gene: TRBV7-6; CDR3 DNA: TGTGCCAGCAGCTCGATGGACTCGTACGAGCAGTACTTC; CDR3 protein: CASSSMDSYEQYF
J gene: TRBJ2-3; clone size: -; D gene: -; V gene: TRBV29-1; CDR3 DNA: TGCAGCGTAAGTCGGGGGGCGGTCACAGATACGCAGTATTTT; CDR3 protein: CSVSRGAVTDTQYF
J gene: TRBJ1-4; clone size: -; D gene: -; V gene: TRBV7-2; CDR3 DNA: TGTGCCAGCAGCTTGACAGAATTTGAAAAACTGTTTTTT; CDR3 protein: CASSLTEFEKLFF
J gene: TRBJ2-7; clone size: -; D gene: TRBD1; V gene: TRBV7-2; CDR3 DNA: TGTGCCAGCAGCTCCCCCCCAATTGATTCGGGACAGATGTTAGACGAGCAGTACTTC; CDR3 protein: CASSSPPIDSGQMLDEQYF
J gene: TRBJ1-1; clone size: -; D gene: -; V gene: TRBV19; CDR3 DNA: TGTGCCAGTGGTCCCGGAGCTTTCTTT; CDR3 protein: CASGPGAFF
J gene: TRBJ1-3; clone size: -; D gene: -; V gene: TRBV6-5; CDR3 DNA: TGTGCCAGCAGTTACTCAAGGGCAGCTGGAAATACCATATATTTT; CDR3 protein: CASSYSRAAGNTIYF
J gene: TRBJ1-2; clone size: -; D gene: TRBD1; V gene: TRBV5-6; CDR3 DNA: TGTGCCAGCAGCTTACAGACAGGGGGTAATAGGGGCTACACCTTC; CDR3 protein: CASSLQTGGNRGYTF
J gene: TRBJ2-7; clone size: -; D gene: TRBD2; V gene: TRBV27; CDR3 DNA: TGTGCCAGCAGTCCCACCCGACTAGCGGGAGTGACTGGCGAGCAGTACTTC; CDR3 protein: CASSPTRLAGVTGEQYF
J gene: TRBJ1-5; clone size: -; D gene: -; V gene: TRBV19; CDR3 DNA: TGTGCCAGTAGTGAAGGCGTCAATCAGCCCCAGCATTTT; CDR3 protein: CASSEGVNQPQHF
J gene: TRBJ1-6; clone size: -; D gene: TRBD1; V gene: TRBV5-4; CDR3 DNA: TGTGCCAGCAGGGGACCGGGACAGGGGTCCTATAATTCACCCCTCCACTTT; CDR3 protein: CASRGPGQGSYNSPLHF
J gene: TRBJ2-1; clone size: few; D gene: -; V gene: TRBV9; CDR3 DNA: TGTGCCAGCAGCGCACGATTCGGATGGGACAATGAGCAGTTCTTC; CDR3 protein: CASSARFGWDNEQFF
J gene: TRBJ2-3; clone size: -; D gene: TRBD1; V gene: TRBV6-5; CDR3 DNA: TGTGCCAGCAGTTACTTCGGACAGGGGGCAACAGATACGCAGTATTTT; CDR3 protein: CASSYFGQGATDTQYF